A selection of T cell receptor beta chains follows, all from one sample in a study of Graves' ophthalmopathy and Graves' hyperthyroidism. TCRdb re-analysed the multiplex PCR reads in MiXCR, keeping a single row per CDR3 protein. The sample shows over 150,000 distinct CDR3 sequences, about 40% of them seen only once. The source material was peripheral blood. The receptors come from a woman in her 40s with Graves' ophthalmopathy. CDR3s include the opening cysteine and the closing phenylalanine or tryptophan. D genes are given only for firm matches. Expanded clones get a size class; other rows say once, few or many, or leave the size out.

d_call: NA; v_call: TRBV27; j_call: TRBJ1-1; clone_size: NA; cdr3_nt: TGTGCCAGCAGTCCATACGGGACCGCGAACACTGAAGCTTTCTTT; cdr3_aa: CASSPYGTANTEAFF
d_call: NA; v_call: TRBV6-1; j_call: TRBJ2-2; clone_size: many; cdr3_nt: TGTGCCAGCAGTGAAGCGAGGACGAACACCGGGGAGCTGTTTTTT; cdr3_aa: CASSEARTNTGELFF
d_call: NA; v_call: TRBV6-1; j_call: TRBJ1-5; clone_size: many; cdr3_nt: TGTGCCAGCAGTCCCCAGGACCCAATAGGCCCTCAGCCCCAGCATTTT; cdr3_aa: CASSPQDPIGPQPQHF
d_call: NA; v_call: TRBV19; j_call: TRBJ2-7; clone_size: many; cdr3_nt: TGTGCCAGCTGGGATGGTGTCTACGAGCAGTACTTC; cdr3_aa: CASWDGVYEQYF
d_call: NA; v_call: TRBV12-3/TRBV12-4; j_call: TRBJ2-7; clone_size: many; cdr3_nt: TGTGCCAGCAGTAACCTCCCGGGTAGTTTCGAGCAGTACTTC; cdr3_aa: CASSNLPGSFEQYF
d_call: NA; v_call: TRBV11-2; j_call: TRBJ2-7; clone_size: many; cdr3_nt: TGTGCCAGCAGTCGTTTTGACGAGCAGTACTTC; cdr3_aa: CASSRFDEQYF
d_call: NA; v_call: TRBV11-2; j_call: TRBJ1-5; clone_size: many; cdr3_nt: TGTGCCAGCAGCTTAGAGGGTTTGGGGCCCCAGCATTTT; cdr3_aa: CASSLEGLGPQHF
d_call: NA; v_call: TRBV20-1; j_call: TRBJ1-1; clone_size: many; cdr3_nt: TGCAGTTCAGGGAGTGACACTGAAGCTTTCTTT; cdr3_aa: CSSGSDTEAFF
d_call: NA; v_call: TRBV4-3; j_call: TRBJ1-3; clone_size: many; cdr3_nt: TGCGCCAGCAGCCAAACTTGGGTCAGCTCTGGAAACACCATATATTTT; cdr3_aa: CASSQTWVSSGNTIYF
d_call: TRBD1; v_call: TRBV19; j_call: TRBJ1-1; clone_size: many; cdr3_nt: TGTGCCAGTAGCCGGGACAGGGGGAGGTGGATAAACACTGAAGCTTTCTTT; cdr3_aa: CASSRDRGRWINTEAFF
d_call: NA; v_call: TRBV6-1; j_call: TRBJ2-2; clone_size: NA; cdr3_nt: TGTGCCAGCAGTGACAGGTCCGGGGAGCTGTTTTTT; cdr3_aa: CASSDRSGELFF
d_call: TRBD1; v_call: TRBV6-1; j_call: TRBJ2-5; clone_size: NA; cdr3_nt: TGTGCCAGCAGAGGGACAGGGGGCCAAGAGACCCAGTACTTC; cdr3_aa: CASRGTGGQETQYF
d_call: NA; v_call: TRBV7-2; j_call: TRBJ1-1; clone_size: many; cdr3_nt: TGTGCCAGCAGCAAAGAAGGGACCGTGAACACTGAAGCTTTCTTT; cdr3_aa: CASSKEGTVNTEAFF